A single sample gave rise to the 13 T cell receptor beta chains below, sequenced in a study of cytomegalovirus exposure and HLA in healthy donors. The PCR was carried out with 60 Vbeta primers and 13 Jbeta primers. The table came from immunoSEQ multiplex PCR; TCRdb's copy has only in-frame clones and leaves some out. The sample carries some 170,000 clones, roughly two thirds recorded once. Input material: PBMCs. The receptors were gathered from a woman between 25 and 40 years old in good health and CMV-seronegative.

The genes are TRBV5-1 and TRBJ2-7, with 10 bases that match TRBD1. The V segment lost 2 bases and the J segment 4 bases; nucleotides outside the gene matches: 3. Germline CDR1 SGHRS, CDR2 YFSETQ. The CDR3 is 14 amino acids. The CDR3 here is CASSLPDRGYEQYF. For the CDR3, the DNA is TGCGCCAGCAGCTTACCGGACAGGGGGTACGAGCAGTACTTC. The whole variable domain, filled in from reference TRBV5-1 and TRBJ2-7, reads KAGVTQTPRYLIKTRGQQVTLSCSPISGHRSVSWYQQTPGQGLQFLFEYFSETQRNKGNFPGRFSGRQFSNSRSEMNVSTLELGDSALYLCASSLPDRGYEQYFGPGTRLTVT.

This clone showed up just a few times. The chain joins TRBV7-9 to TRBJ1-2; 11 nucleotides align to TRBD1. The CDR3 loop spans 15 amino acids. The V gene end was trimmed by 4 bases and the J gene end by 5 bases; junction bases not matched to a gene: 6. The V gene's germline CDR1 is SEHNR and CDR2 FQNEAQ (reference sequence). The DNA for the CDR3 is TGTGCCAGCAGCTCCGAGGACAGGGGGCAGTATGGCTACACCTTC. Its translation is CASSSEDRGQYGYTF. Drawing the rest from reference TRBV7-9 and TRBJ1-2, the complete variable domain is DTGVSQNPRHKITKRGQNVTFRCDPISEHNRLYWYRQTLGQGPEFLTYFQNEAQLEKSRLLSDRFSAERPKGSFSTLEIQRTEQGDSAMYLCASSSEDRGQYGYTFGSGTRLTVV.

This clone was picked up a small number of times. The chain joins TRBV6-6 to TRBJ1-5, with 9 bases lining up with TRBD1. CDR1 is MNHNY and CDR2 is SVGAGI in the germline V gene (reference sequence). V was clipped by 6 bases and J by 0 bases; unmatched bases: 6. The CDR3 has 16 amino acids. Written as DNA, the CDR3 is TGTGCCAGCAGGCGCCGGGGACAGGGTAGCAATCAGCCCCAGCATTTT. It is translated as CASRRRGQGSNQPQHF.

This clone was seen more than once but under ten times. This chain connects TRBV21-1 to TRBJ1-4. TRBV21-1 is designated a pseudogene. The CDR3 contains 15 residues. The CDR3 here is CASNLGGMNFEKLFF. CDR3 DNA sequence: TGTGCCAGCAACCTCGGGGGGATGAACTTTGAAAAACTGTTTTTT.

The chain couples TRBV11-3 to TRBJ2-1; D possibly corresponds to TRBD2 (7 bases). V lost 1 base to trimming and J lost 4 bases, with 20 bases between them. The CDR3 loop spans 18 amino acids. Per the germline V gene, CDR1 is SGHNT and CDR2 is YENEEA. The CDR3, as DNA: TGTGCCAGCAGCTTAGGCCGTGGGGGGGGGCAAGGTTACAATGAGCAGTTCTTC. Translation gives CASSLGRGGGQGYNEQFF.

This clone occurred a few times. The chain uses TRBV4-3 and TRBJ2-1, with 10 bases identical to TRBD2. V trimming: 5 bases; J trimming: 4 bases; junction bases outside the gene matches: 2. Germline V CDR1 and CDR2: LGHNA, YSLEER. The length of the CDR3 is 14 residues. CDR3 amino acids: CASSVSGGYNEQFF. DNA for the CDR3: TGCGCCAGCAGCGTTAGCGGGGGGTACAATGAGCAGTTCTTC.

This chain connects TRBV11-3 to TRBJ2-2, with 9 bases fitting TRBD1. The CDR3 loop spans 17 amino acids. The ends lost 4 bases at V and 0 bases at J; junction bases unmatched: 6. Germline V CDR1 and CDR2: SGHNT, YENEEA. CDR3 coding DNA: TGTGCCAGCAGCTGGGGACAGGGTCTGACGAACACCGGGGAGCTGTTTTTT. The encoded protein is CASSWGQGLTNTGELFF.

The rearrangement joins TRBV25-1 to TRBJ1-6; D call uncertain. The CDR3 spans 14 residues. Per germline, CDR1 MGHDK and CDR2 SYGVNS. V was shortened by 3 bases and J by 0 bases, with 3 bases between the two germline ends. CDR3 residues: CASSDSSYNSPLHF. CDR3 nucleotides: TGTGCCAGCAGTGACAGCTCCTATAATTCACCCCTCCACTTT.

The rearrangement joins TRBV27 to TRBJ1-2; 8 bases line up with TRBD1. The length of the CDR3 is 14 residues. Unmatched junction bases numbered 7, after V lost 3 bases and J lost 7 bases. The V gene's germline CDR1 is MNHEY and CDR2 SMNVEV (reference sequence). CDR3 sequence: CASSFAQGARGYTF. DNA for the CDR3: TGTGCCAGCAGTTTCGCTCAGGGGGCTCGTGGCTACACCTTC.

The gene calls are TRBV27 and TRBJ2-1; D possibly corresponds to TRBD1 (5 bases). Germline V gene sequence: CDR1 MNHEY, CDR2 SMNVEV (reference sequence). This CDR3 spans 13 amino acids. The V gene lost 6 bases and the J gene lost 10 bases, with 16 bases spanning the gap. CDR3 sequence (DNA): TGTGCCAGCAGCCCCCTTGGGGCTGGGGAGCAGTTCTTC. Residues: CASSPLGAGEQFF.

This chain connects TRBV10-3 to TRBJ1-2; D is perhaps TRBD1 (6 bases). CDR3 length: 13 amino acids. Between the trimmed V and J ends, which lost 4 bases and 4 bases, there was a span of 10 bases. CDR1 and CDR2 (germline): ENHRY, SYGVKD. The CDR3 nucleotides are TGTGCCATCAGTGGGGGGGGGCCCTATGGCTACACCTTC. This codes for CAISGGGPYGYTF.

Here the CDR3 DNA reads TGTGCCAGCAGTTCCGGGAGGAATTATGGCTACACCTTC. It is translated as CASSSGRNYGYTF. The rearrangement joins TRBV7-2 to TRBJ1-2; D unclear. The V end was cut by 6 bases, the J end by 5 bases, with 13 bases between. CDR1 is SGHTA, CDR2 FQGNSA, per germline. This CDR3 region has 13 residues. Together with reference TRBV7-2 and TRBJ1-2, the CDR3 gives the full variable domain: GAGVSQSPSNKVTEKGKDVELRCDPISGHTALYWYRQSLGQGLEFLIYFQGNSAPDKSGLPSDRFSAERTGGSVSTLTIQRTQQEDSAVYLCASSSGRNYGYTFGSGTRLTVV.

The chain is built from TRBV7-9 and TRBJ2-7; 7 bases are shared with TRBD1. Germline assignment: CDR1 SEHNR and CDR2 FQNEAQ (reference sequence). V shed 5 bases, J shed 5 bases, and the junction held 3 bases outside the gene matches. This CDR3 region has 12 residues. The DNA for the CDR3 is TGTGCCAGCAGCCACAGGGGCAACGAGCAGTACTTC. As protein: CASSHRGNEQYF.